These 25 T cell receptor beta chains were sequenced from one sample in a study of T cell responses to AZD1222 COVID-19 vaccine. Assay: immunoSEQ multiplex PCR; the TCRdb copy retains only in-frame clones and omits some. The data show 110,000 or so clones, with about 83% seen just once and less than 15% held by the top ten. The sample here was peripheral blood, taken on day 0 of AZD1222 vaccination. These receptors all come from an adult in good health.

This clone was counted between two and nine times. The rearrangement uses TRBV19 and TRBJ1-5; D might be TRBD1 (5 bases). Germline V gene sequence: CDR1 LNHDA, CDR2 SQIVND (reference sequence). Trimming left V 5 bases short and J 4 bases short, with 12 bases between. The length of the CDR3 is 14 residues. CDR3 sequence reads: CASSDDRTNQPQHF. DNA of the CDR3: TGTGCCAGTAGTGACGACAGAACTAATCAGCCCCAGCATTTT.

The chain combines TRBV10-3 with TRBJ2-7, with TRBD2 matching 9 bases. Trimming removed 6 bases from V and 3 bases from J; junction bases left unmatched: 9. Germline V lookup: CDR1 ENHRY, CDR2 SYGVKD. There are 15 residues in the CDR3. The CDR3 DNA reads TGTGCCATCAGCCCCGGGGCGGGAGGGATCTACGAGCAGTACTTC. Its protein is CAISPGAGGIYEQYF.

The rearrangement uses TRBV19 and TRBJ1-1, with 7 positions matching TRBD1. Germline CDR1 LNHDA, CDR2 SQIVND (reference sequence). CDR3 length equals 15 residues. The junction had 8 bases not matched to a gene; V was cut back by 5 bases and J by 2 bases. CDR3 loop: CASSPRAGGNTEAFF. The CDR3 region has the DNA TGTGCCAGTAGTCCAAGAGCAGGGGGTAACACTGAAGCTTTCTTT.

The V and J genes are TRBV28 and TRBJ2-7, with 7 positions matching TRBD1. The V gene end was trimmed by 5 bases and the J gene end by 4 bases; junction bases not matched to a gene: 8. CDR3 size: 14 residues. Germline V gene data show CDR1 as MDHEN and CDR2 as SYDVKM. The CDR3 nucleotides read TGTGCCAGCAGTATGACAGGGAGAGGGTACGAGCAGTACTTC. Residues: CASSMTGRGYEQYF.

This clone was counted a few times. The CDR3 region is CASSVRQGRAEQYF. The CDR3 DNA reads TGTGCCAGCAGTGTACGACAGGGGAGGGCAGAGCAGTACTTC. The J gene is TRBJ2-7, the V gene TRBV6-2 or TRBV6-3, with a weak D call TRBD1 (8 bases). Germline V gene lookup returns CDR1 MNHEY and CDR2 SVGEGT. V was pared by 5 bases and J by 7 bases, with 18 bases between. The CDR3 loop spans 14 amino acids.

The chain couples TRBV19 to TRBJ1-5, with 9 positions matching TRBD1. The ends lost 10 bases at V and 1 base at J; junction bases unmatched: 11. In germline, CDR1 is LNHDA, CDR2 SQIVND (reference sequence). The CDR3 spans 16 residues. CDR3 DNA: TGTGCCATCGGACCGTCGACAGGGGGAAGCAATCAGCCCCAGCATTTT. It is translated as CAIGPSTGGSNQPQHF.

The chain recombines TRBV28 with TRBJ2-1; D gene uncertain. Trimming removed 4 bases at V and 7 bases at J, with 5 bases between. CDR1 and CDR2 from the germline V gene are MDHEN and SYDVKM. There are 11 residues in the CDR3. CDR3 sequence (DNA): TGTGCCAGCAGTTGGGGAAATGAGCAGTTCTTC. Residues: CASSWGNEQFF.

This sequence joins TRBV6-1 and TRBJ2-7, with D possibly being TRBD2 (5 bases). Trimming took 0 bases from V and 0 from J, leaving 12 bases between them. CDR3 length equals 16 residues. Germline assignment: CDR1 MNHNS and CDR2 SASEGT. The CDR3 reads CASSEAGGRSSYEQYF. Here the CDR3 DNA reads TGTGCCAGCAGTGAAGCCGGAGGCAGGAGCTCCTACGAGCAGTACTTC.

V usage is TRBV19 and J usage is TRBJ2-1, with 11 bases that match TRBD2. Germline assignment: CDR1 LNHDA and CDR2 SQIVND (reference sequence). V gave up 5 bases and J gave up 4 bases; unmatched junction bases: 4. The CDR3 covers 15 residues. In nucleotides, the CDR3 is TGTGCCAGTAGTCTAGGGACTAGCGGTTACAATGAGCAGTTCTTC. It yields the protein CASSLGTSGYNEQFF.

The chain has TRBV28 and TRBJ2-7, with D possibly being TRBD2 (6 bases). CDR3 length: 15 residues. The germline V gene encodes CDR1 MDHEN and CDR2 SYDVKM. V shed 3 bases and J shed 3 bases, with 15 bases lying between them. The CDR3 is CASSFPAGPSYEQYF. In DNA form, the CDR3 reads TGTGCCAGCAGTTTCCCCGCGGGGCCGAGCTACGAGCAGTACTTC.

CDR3 in amino acids: CASSALDYGYTF. The CDR3 bases are TGTGCCAGCAGTGCCCTGGACTATGGCTACACCTTC. The rearrangement links TRBV28 to TRBJ1-2; no clear D gene. Per the germline V gene, CDR1 is MDHEN and CDR2 is SYDVKM. This CDR3 has 12 amino acids. Trimming stripped 5 bases from V and 3 bases from J, with 7 bases between.

This clone was found a few times. One end of the junction varies from germline; a read error may be responsible. The chain is built from TRBV7-9 and TRBJ2-5; D is possibly TRBD1 or TRBD2 (5 bases each). This CDR3 has 11 residues. Per the germline V gene, CDR1 is SEHNR and CDR2 is FQNEAQ (reference sequence). The DNA of the CDR3 is TGTGCCAGCAAATCCTTAGGGACCTCGGACTTC. It yields the protein CASKSLGTSDF.

This chain links TRBV24-1 with TRBJ2-1; 10 positions match TRBD1. Germline V CDR1 and CDR2: KGHDR, SFDVKD. V was clipped by 9 bases and J by 7 bases; unmatched bases: 11. The CDR3 spans 15 residues. The CDR3: CATEQAGQGWNEQFF. CDR3 DNA: TGTGCCACCGAGCAGGCGGGACAGGGGTGGAATGAGCAGTTCTTC.

The J gene is TRBJ2-7, the V gene TRBV7-3; 7 bases fit TRBD1. Germline V gene lookup returns CDR1 SGHTA and CDR2 FQGTGA. Unmatched junction bases numbered 1, after V lost 2 bases and J lost 3 bases. CDR3 length equals 13 residues. The CDR3 sequence is CASSLQGVYEQYF. The CDR3 DNA reads as TGTGCCAGCAGCTTACAGGGGGTCTACGAGCAGTACTTC.

The V and J genes are TRBV19 and TRBJ1-5, with D maybe TRBD1 (5 bases). Germline CDR1 and CDR2: LNHDA and SQIVND (reference sequence). CDR3 size: 14 residues. With 3 bases removed from V and 1 base from J, the gap between germline ends came to 7 bases. The CDR3 region is CASSIHRSNQPQHF. The DNA of the CDR3 is TGTGCCAGTAGTATTCACAGGAGCAATCAGCCCCAGCATTTT.

This clone has only a few counts. V usage is TRBV29-1 and J usage is TRBJ1-1; D is perhaps TRBD1 (6 bases). The CDR3 runs 15 residues. V lost 7 bases and J 1 base, leaving 19 bases between the germline ends. CDR1 and CDR2 from the germline V gene are SQVTM and ANQGSEA. CDR3 in DNA: TGCAGCGGCGGGAACCTTGGACAGCCGAACACTGAAGCTTTCTTT. This gives the protein CSGGNLGQPNTEAFF.

This chain uses TRBV7-9 with TRBJ2-7, with TRBD2 matching over 15 bases. J was trimmed by 1 base and V by 5 bases; bases with no gene match: 6. Germline V gene sequence: CDR1 SEHNR, CDR2 FQNEAQ (reference sequence). This CDR3 has 17 amino acids. The DNA of the CDR3 is TGTGCCAGCAGCCCGGGACTAGCGGGAGGTGATTCCTACGAGCAGTACTTC. As protein: CASSPGLAGGDSYEQYF.

The rearrangement uses TRBV7-2 and TRBJ2-5; 7 bases map to TRBD1. Trimming removed 4 bases from V and 5 bases from J; junction bases left unmatched: 16. Germline values: CDR1 SGHTA, CDR2 FQGNSA. The CDR3 runs to 17 residues. DNA of the CDR3: TGTGCCAGCAGCTCCACCGCCACGAGGGGGCTGGGGGAGACCCAGTACTTC. As protein: CASSSTATRGLGETQYF.

A single count supports this clone. The chain couples TRBV19 to TRBJ1-5; 7 bases line up with TRBD1. Germline V gene lookup returns CDR1 LNHDA and CDR2 SQIVND (reference sequence). The V gene end was trimmed by 5 bases and the J gene end by 2 bases; junction bases not matched to a gene: 12. The CDR3 length is 17 residues. The CDR3 is CASSPFTGTAGNQPQHF. CDR3 sequence (DNA): TGTGCCAGTAGTCCATTCACCGGGACAGCCGGCAATCAGCCCCAGCATTTT. Complete variable domain (other parts from reference TRBV19 and TRBJ1-5): DGGITQSPKYLFRKEGQNVTLSCEQNLNHDAMYWYRQDPGQGLRLIYYSQIVNDFQKGDIAEGYSVSREKKESFPLTVTSAQKNPTAFYLCASSPFTGTAGNQPQHFGDGTRLSIL.

The chain is built from TRBV28 and TRBJ1-5; 12 nucleotides align to TRBD1. The length of the CDR3 is 16 residues. The junction had 10 bases not matched to a gene; V was cut back by 6 bases and J by 7 bases. Germline V gives CDR1 MDHEN, CDR2 SYDVKM. For the CDR3, the DNA is TGTGCCAGCAGCAACCGGGACAGGGGGCTTGGACAGCCCCAGCATTTT. Its translation is CASSNRDRGLGQPQHF.

This clone has a handful of counts. The genes are TRBV5-1 and TRBJ2-5; unclear D gene. CDR1 and CDR2 (germline): SGHRS, YFSETQ. The CDR3 loop spans 14 amino acids. V shed 4 bases and J shed 5 bases, with 15 bases lying between them. CDR3 nucleotide sequence: TGCGCCAGCAGCCCCGGCCATTTCGGGGAGACCCAGTACTTC. Translated, it gives CASSPGHFGETQYF.

This clone appeared once. This chain joins TRBV10-3 and TRBJ2-1; the D gene is possibly TRBD1 (7 bases). The CDR3 is made up of 13 amino acids. Germline V gene sequence: CDR1 ENHRY, CDR2 SYGVKD. V lost 8 bases to trimming and J lost 2 bases, with 10 bases between them. The CDR3 DNA is TGTGCCATCGCCAGGGGGGCCTACAATGAGCAGTTCTTC. This gives the protein CAIARGAYNEQFF.

The chain has TRBV11-3 and TRBJ2-1; the match to TRBD2 covers 8 bases. Trimming at V came to 1 base and at J to 9 bases, leaving 5 bases not matched to a gene. CDR1 is SGHNT, CDR2 YENEEA, per germline. The CDR3 contains 14 residues. CDR3 sequence reads: CASSLAGGEGEQFF. The CDR3 DNA reads TGTGCCAGCAGCTTAGCGGGAGGGGAAGGTGAGCAGTTCTTC. Variable domain in full (rest from reference TRBV11-3 and TRBJ2-1): EAGVVQSPRYKIIEKKQPVAFWCNPISGHNTLYWYLQNLGQGPELLIRYENEEAVDDSQLPKDRFSAERLKGVDSTLKIQPAELGDSAVYLCASSLAGGEGEQFFGPGTRLTVL.

This clone was counted a single time. The rearrangement joins TRBV10-3 to TRBJ2-2, with D hard to call. Looked up from germline, CDR1 is ENHRY and CDR2 is SYGVKD. Trimming shortened V by 3 bases and J by 3 bases, and 14 bases separated the two germline ends. The CDR3 is made up of 16 amino acids. The CDR3 DNA is TGTGCCATCAGTGAATTGAGTCAGCTCCACACCGGGGAGCTGTTTTTT. Its translation: CAISELSQLHTGELFF.

V and J are TRBV30 and TRBJ2-3; 12 positions agree with TRBD2. Germline loops: CDR1 GTSNPN, CDR2 SVGIG (reference sequence). The CDR3 covers 18 residues. V lost 5 bases, J lost 3 bases, and 15 bases stayed unmatched. As DNA, the CDR3 is TGTGCCTGGCGAAGGGATCTAGCGGGAGGGCCCATGACAGATACGCAGTATTTT. Translating it yields CAWRRDLAGGPMTDTQYF.